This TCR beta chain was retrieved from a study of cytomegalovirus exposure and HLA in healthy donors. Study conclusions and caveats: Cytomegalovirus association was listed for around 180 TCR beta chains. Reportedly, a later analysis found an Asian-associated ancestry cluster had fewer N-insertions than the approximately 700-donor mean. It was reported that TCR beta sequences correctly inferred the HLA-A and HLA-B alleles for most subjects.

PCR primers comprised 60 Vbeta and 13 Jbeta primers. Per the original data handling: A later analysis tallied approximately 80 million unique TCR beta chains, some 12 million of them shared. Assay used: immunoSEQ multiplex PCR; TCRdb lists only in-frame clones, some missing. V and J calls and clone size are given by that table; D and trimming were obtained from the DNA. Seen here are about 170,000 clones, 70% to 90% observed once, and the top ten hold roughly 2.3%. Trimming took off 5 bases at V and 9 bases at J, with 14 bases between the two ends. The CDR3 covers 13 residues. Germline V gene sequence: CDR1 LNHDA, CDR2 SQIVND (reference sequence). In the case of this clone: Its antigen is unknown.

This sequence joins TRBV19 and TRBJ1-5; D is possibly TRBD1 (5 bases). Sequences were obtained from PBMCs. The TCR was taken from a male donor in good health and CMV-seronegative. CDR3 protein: CASSFNQGRPQHF. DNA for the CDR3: TGTGCCAGTAGTTTCAATCAGGGCCGGCCCCAGCATTTT.